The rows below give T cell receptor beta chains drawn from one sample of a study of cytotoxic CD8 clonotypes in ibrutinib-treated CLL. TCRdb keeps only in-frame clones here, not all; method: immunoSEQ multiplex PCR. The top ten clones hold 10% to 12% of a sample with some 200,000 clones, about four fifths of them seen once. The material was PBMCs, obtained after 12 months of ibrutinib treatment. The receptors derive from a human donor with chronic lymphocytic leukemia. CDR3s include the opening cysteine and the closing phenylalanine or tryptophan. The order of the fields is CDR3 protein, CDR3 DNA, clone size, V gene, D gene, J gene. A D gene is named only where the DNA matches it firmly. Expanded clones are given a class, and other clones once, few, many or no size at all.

CDR3aa: CASRGSGADTQYF
CDR3nt: TGTGCCAGCAGGGGGAGTGGGGCAGATACGCAGTATTTT
abundance: -
v_gene: TRBV27
d_gene: -
j_gene: TRBJ2-3

CDR3aa: CASKGRLYYGYTF
CDR3nt: TGTGCCAGTAAGGGCAGGCTCTACTATGGCTACACCTTC
abundance: -
v_gene: TRBV19
d_gene: -
j_gene: TRBJ1-2

CDR3aa: CASSGRRTANQPQHF
CDR3nt: TGTGCCAGCAGCGGTCGTCGGACAGCGAATCAGCCCCAGCATTTT
abundance: -
v_gene: TRBV21-1
d_gene: -
j_gene: TRBJ1-5

CDR3aa: CATSTRQGLGDTEAFF
CDR3nt: TGTGCCACCAGCACGCGACAGGGTCTAGGGGACACTGAAGCTTTCTTT
abundance: -
v_gene: TRBV15
d_gene: TRBD1
j_gene: TRBJ1-1

CDR3aa: CASSFLGDAGYTF
CDR3nt: TGTGCCAGCAGCTTCCTAGGGGATGCTGGCTACACCTTC
abundance: -
v_gene: TRBV7-2
d_gene: -
j_gene: TRBJ1-2

CDR3aa: CASSGTGTGGALTYEQYF
CDR3nt: TGTGCCAGCAGCGGAACCGGGACAGGGGGCGCGTTAACCTACGAGCAGTACTTC
abundance: -
v_gene: TRBV7-9
d_gene: TRBD1
j_gene: TRBJ2-7

CDR3aa: CASSESRGGSGYEQYF
CDR3nt: TGTGCCAGCAGTGAATCGAGGGGCGGGAGCGGTTACGAGCAGTACTTC
abundance: -
v_gene: TRBV6-1
d_gene: TRBD2
j_gene: TRBJ2-7

CDR3aa: CASSLFGEPSGYTF
CDR3nt: TGTGCCAGCAGTTTATTCGGGGAACCGAGTGGCTACACCTTC
abundance: -
v_gene: TRBV27
d_gene: -
j_gene: TRBJ1-2

CDR3aa: CASSQDIVAQPQHF
CDR3nt: TGCGCCAGCAGCCAAGACATAGTGGCTCAGCCCCAGCATTTT
abundance: -
v_gene: TRBV4-1
d_gene: -
j_gene: TRBJ1-5

CDR3aa: CASETTSGNTIYF
CDR3nt: TGTGCCAGTGAGACAACCTCTGGAAACACCATATATTTT
abundance: -
v_gene: TRBV6-1
d_gene: -
j_gene: TRBJ1-3

CDR3aa: CASSQDGLGAWSTEAFF
CDR3nt: TGCGCCAGCAGCCAAGATGGGCTGGGGGCTTGGAGCACTGAAGCTTTCTTT
abundance: -
v_gene: TRBV4-1
d_gene: -
j_gene: TRBJ1-1

CDR3aa: CASSFTSGGAYEQYF
CDR3nt: TGCGCCAGCAGCTTTACTAGCGGGGGTGCCTACGAGCAGTACTTC
abundance: -
v_gene: TRBV5-1
d_gene: TRBD2
j_gene: TRBJ2-7

CDR3aa: CSARAGNEQFF
CDR3nt: TGCAGTGCTAGAGCCGGTAATGAGCAGTTCTTC
abundance: few
v_gene: TRBV20-1
d_gene: -
j_gene: TRBJ2-1

CDR3aa: CASSRRPLANEQFF
CDR3nt: TGTGCCAGCAGCCGACGACCCTTGGCCAATGAGCAGTTCTTC
abundance: -
v_gene: TRBV7-8
d_gene: -
j_gene: TRBJ2-1

CDR3aa: CASSSLAGGPEELFF
CDR3nt: TGTGCCAGCAGCTCGTTAGCGGGGGGGCCCGAGGAGCTGTTTTTT
abundance: -
v_gene: TRBV7-3
d_gene: TRBD2
j_gene: TRBJ2-2

CDR3aa: CASSIESGGWSNQPQHF
CDR3nt: TGTGCCAGTAGTATAGAGTCAGGGGGCTGGAGCAATCAGCCCCAGCATTTT
abundance: -
v_gene: TRBV19
d_gene: TRBD1
j_gene: TRBJ1-5

CDR3aa: CASSYSGTSGSVEQFF
CDR3nt: TGTGCCAGTAGTTATTCAGGGACTAGCGGGTCAGTGGAGCAGTTCTTC
abundance: once
v_gene: TRBV19
d_gene: TRBD2
j_gene: TRBJ2-1

CDR3aa: CATSFRTVNTGELFF
CDR3nt: TGTGCCACCAGCTTCCGGACGGTGAACACCGGGGAGCTGTTTTTT
abundance: few
v_gene: TRBV15
d_gene: -
j_gene: TRBJ2-2

CDR3aa: CASSQHPGTNTEAFF
CDR3nt: TGCGCCAGCAGCCAACACCCAGGAACGAACACTGAAGCTTTCTTT
abundance: -
v_gene: TRBV4-1
d_gene: -
j_gene: TRBJ1-1

CDR3aa: CASSYSGAGVNYGYTF
CDR3nt: TGTGCCAGCAGTTACTCAGGGGCAGGGGTTAACTATGGCTACACCTTC
abundance: -
v_gene: TRBV6-5
d_gene: -
j_gene: TRBJ1-2

CDR3aa: CASSHIRETQYF
CDR3nt: TGTGCCAGCAGTCACATACGGGAGACCCAGTACTTC
abundance: -
v_gene: TRBV28
d_gene: -
j_gene: TRBJ2-5

CDR3aa: CASSLLTARATFF
CDR3nt: TGTGCCAGCAGCTTATTGACTGCGCGGGCGACGTTTTTT
abundance: few
v_gene: TRBV7-6
d_gene: -
j_gene: TRBJ1-4

CDR3aa: CASRVTGDDTEAFF
CDR3nt: TGTGCCAGCAGGGTGACAGGGGACGACACTGAAGCTTTCTTT
abundance: -
v_gene: TRBV7-2
d_gene: TRBD1
j_gene: TRBJ1-1